Sequencing of this T cell receptor (beta chain) was carried out in a study of T cell responses to AZD1222 COVID-19 vaccine. TCRdb's copy holds only in-frame clones and misses some; the assay was immunoSEQ multiplex PCR. The sample includes 100,000 or so clones, about 88% of them seen just once. Comments on this clone: Its antigen is as yet unknown.

The study, taken as a whole, reports: Baseline seropositives among AZD1222 recipients totaled only five or six. The study reported that nearly half of spike-specific TCRs target unmutated variant regions.

This specimen was peripheral blood, taken on day 0 of AZD1222 vaccination. The receptor was isolated from an adult in good health.

CDR3 DNA: TGTGCCTGGGGGGACGGCCGCTACGAGCAGTACTTC. Translated, it gives CAWGDGRYEQYF. This chain uses TRBV30 with TRBJ2-7; either TRBD1 or TRBD2 may fit D (5 bases each). Germline V gene data show CDR1 as GTSNPN and CDR2 as SVGIG (reference sequence). The CDR3 is made up of 12 amino acids. V lost 5 bases and J 3 bases, leaving 11 bases between the germline ends.